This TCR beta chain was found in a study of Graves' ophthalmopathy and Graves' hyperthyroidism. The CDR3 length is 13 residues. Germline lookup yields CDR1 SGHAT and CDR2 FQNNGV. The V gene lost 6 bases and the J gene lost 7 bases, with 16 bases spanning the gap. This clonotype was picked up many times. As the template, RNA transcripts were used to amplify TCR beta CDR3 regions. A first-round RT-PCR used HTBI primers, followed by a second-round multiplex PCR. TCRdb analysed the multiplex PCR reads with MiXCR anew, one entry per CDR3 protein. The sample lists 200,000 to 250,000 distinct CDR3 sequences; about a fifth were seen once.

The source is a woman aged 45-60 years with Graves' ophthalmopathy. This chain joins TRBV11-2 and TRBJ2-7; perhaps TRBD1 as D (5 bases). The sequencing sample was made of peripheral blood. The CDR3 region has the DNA TGTGCCAGCAGTCCCGGTCCAGGGTGGGAGCAGTACTTC. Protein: CASSPGPGWEQYF.